Presented here are 19 T cell receptor beta chains from one specimen sequenced in a study of STAT5B mutations in CD4+ large granular lymphocyte leukemia. Sequencing used immunoSEQ multiplex PCR; TCRdb keeps in-frame clones, though not all of them. The sample comprises some 30,000 clones, approximately 67% of which are singletons, and 1.5% to 2% rests with the top ten. The specimen sequenced was CD4+ T cells from blood buffy coats. The receptor set was obtained from a human donor in good health.

This clone was counted a single time. The chain is built from TRBV2 and TRBJ2-1; a weak D match, TRBD2 (5 bases). The CDR3 extends over 14 amino acids. V gave up 7 bases and J gave up 0 bases, with 10 bases separating them. CDR1 and CDR2 from the germline V gene are SNHLY and FYNNEI. The CDR3: CASKEGSSYNEQFF. CDR3 sequence (DNA): TGTGCCAGCAAGGAAGGGAGCTCCTACAATGAGCAGTTCTTC.

This sequence joins TRBV11-3 and TRBJ1-1; 7 bases fit TRBD1. The length of the CDR3 is 14 residues. CDR1 is SGHNT and CDR2 is YENEEA in the germline V gene. V dropped 3 bases and J dropped 0; count of bases not matched to a gene: 1. As DNA, the CDR3 is TGTGCCAGCAGCTTGGGACAGATGAACACTGAAGCTTTCTTT. It yields the protein CASSLGQMNTEAFF.

The V and J genes are TRBV12-5 and TRBJ2-1; D is unresolved. V lost 0 bases and J lost 4, with 7 bases in between. CDR1 and CDR2 (germline): LGHNT, FRNRAP. The length of the CDR3 is 14 residues. CDR3 in amino acids: CASGLVRSYNEQFF. CDR3 DNA sequence: TGTGCTAGTGGTTTGGTAAGGAGTTACAATGAGCAGTTCTTC.

V is TRBV2 and J is TRBJ2-3, with 8 bases aligning to TRBD2. Germline V gives CDR1 SNHLY, CDR2 FYNNEI. The CDR3 loop spans 16 amino acids. The ends lost 0 bases at V and 5 bases at J; junction bases unmatched: 7. The CDR3 region has the DNA TGTGCCAGCAGTGAAGCCAGCGGGGGTGCCAGAGATACGCAGTATTTT. Amino acids: CASSEASGGARDTQYF.

This CDR3 is CASRPTGGLSPLHF. CDR3 in DNA: TGTGCCAGCCGGCCGACAGGGGGCCTTTCACCCCTCCACTTT. V and J are TRBV25-1 and TRBJ1-6, with TRBD1 matching 10 bases. Trimming took 8 bases from V and 9 from J; bases not matched to a gene: 7. CDR3 length equals 14 residues. Germline lookup yields CDR1 MGHDK and CDR2 SYGVNS. Variable domain in full (rest from reference TRBV25-1 and TRBJ1-6): EADIYQTPRYLVIGTGKKITLECSQTMGHDKMYWYQQDPGMELHLIHYSYGVNSTEKGDLSSESTVSRIRTEHFPLTLESARPSHTSQYLCASRPTGGLSPLHFGNGTRLTVT.

This clone is medium-sized within its sample. The V gene is TRBV5-5, the J gene TRBJ2-7, with 7 bases that match TRBD1. CDR3 length: 14 amino acids. Germline lookup yields CDR1 SGHKS and CDR2 YYEKEE (reference sequence). Trimming removed 3 bases from V and 0 bases from J; junction bases left unmatched: 3. CDR3 residues: CASSYRDSSYEQYF. The CDR3 region has the DNA TGTGCCAGCAGCTACCGGGACAGCTCCTACGAGCAGTACTTC.

This chain connects TRBV29-1 to TRBJ1-1; maybe TRBD1 (6 bases). Trimming took 3 bases from V and 6 from J, leaving 11 bases between them. CDR3 length: 12 residues. Per the germline V gene, CDR1 is SQVTM and CDR2 is ANQGSEA. The CDR3 coding sequence is TGCAGCGTTGATATCGGGGGCGCTGAAGCTTTCTTT. This translates into CSVDIGGAEAFF.

The chain couples TRBV9 to TRBJ1-4; possibly TRBD1 for D (5 bases). The CDR3 extends over 15 amino acids. Germline V gene sequence: CDR1 SGDLS, CDR2 YYNGEE. The ends were cut back, 4 bases at V and 5 bases at J, with 15 bases in the middle. This chain's CDR3 is CASSPNGHPNEKLFF. DNA for the CDR3: TGTGCCAGCAGCCCCAACGGACACCCGAATGAAAAACTGTTTTTT. Based on the CDR3 plus reference TRBV9 and TRBJ1-4, the full variable domain is DSGVTQTPKHLITATGQRVTLRCSPRSGDLSVYWYQQSLDQGLQFLIQYYNGEERAKGNILERFSAQQFPDLHSELNLSSLELGDSALYFCASSPNGHPNEKLFFGSGTQLSVL.

V gene TRBV7-2 combines with J gene TRBJ1-1, with D possibly matching TRBD1 (6 bases). This CDR3 comprises 14 residues. CDR1 is SGHTA and CDR2 is FQGNSA in the germline V gene. V was cut by 5 bases and J by 0 bases, with 10 bases left in between. DNA of the CDR3: TGTGCCAGCAGCCCGGGACATCTGAACACTGAAGCTTTCTTT. Its translation is CASSPGHLNTEAFF.

The chain is built from TRBV19 and TRBJ2-3; no reliable D call. Per germline, CDR1 LNHDA and CDR2 SQIVND (reference sequence). This CDR3 region has 15 residues. The ends were cut back, 1 base at V and 3 bases at J, with 11 bases in the middle. CDR3 loop: CASSIGNSQTDTQYF. The CDR3 DNA sequence: TGTGCCAGTAGTATAGGGAATTCCCAGACAGATACGCAGTATTTT.

J is TRBJ1-1 and V is TRBV2; D is undetermined. This CDR3 has 13 amino acids. Looked up from germline, CDR1 is SNHLY and CDR2 is FYNNEI. Trimming cost V 6 bases and J 0 bases, with 8 bases left between them. CDR3 residues: CASRVSMNTEAFF. In DNA form, the CDR3 reads TGTGCCAGCAGAGTATCAATGAACACTGAAGCTTTCTTT.

The genes are TRBV29-1 and TRBJ2-7, with D unresolved. V was trimmed by 4 bases and J by 2 bases, leaving 6 bases between them. The CDR3 has 11 residues. The V gene's germline CDR1 is SQVTM and CDR2 ANQGSEA. In DNA, the CDR3 is TGCAGCGTTGTTGGGCCCTACGAGCAGTACTTC. It encodes CSVVGPYEQYF.

This chain joins TRBV27 and TRBJ1-2; D is unclear. CDR1 is MNHEY, CDR2 SMNVEV, per germline (reference sequence). This CDR3 spans 14 amino acids. Trimming stripped 2 bases from V and 2 bases from J, with 9 bases between. CDR3 nucleotides: TGTGCCAGCAGTTTACTCAGTGGGAACTATGGCTACACCTTC. Translation gives CASSLLSGNYGYTF.

This clone came up a few times. The chain uses TRBV27 and TRBJ1-2, with D tentatively TRBD1 (6 bases). From germline, CDR1 is MNHEY and CDR2 SMNVEV (reference sequence). The CDR3 is made up of 13 amino acids. Trimming took off 3 bases at V and 4 bases at J, with 9 bases between the two ends. The CDR3 is CASSLGGPYGYTF. CDR3 nucleotides: TGTGCCAGCAGTTTGGGGGGGCCCTATGGCTACACCTTC.

This clone was seen only a few times. CDR3 sequence (DNA): TGTGCCAGCAGTGCTGTGACCAACTATGGCTACACCTTC. Translation gives CASSAVTNYGYTF. The chain is built from TRBV2 and TRBJ1-2; D remains ambiguous. V lost 4 bases to trimming and J lost 2 bases, with 8 bases between them. CDR3 length: 13 residues. Germline CDR1 and CDR2: SNHLY and FYNNEI.

The V call is TRBV7-2, the J call TRBJ2-2; D not certain. V lost 1 base, J lost 4 bases, and 10 bases lay in between. The germline CDR1 and CDR2 sequences are SGHTA and FQGNSA. The CDR3 totals 15 residues. CDR3 sequence: CASSLEAGLTGELFF. The DNA for the CDR3 is TGTGCCAGCAGCTTAGAGGCAGGCCTCACCGGGGAGCTGTTTTTT. Supplemented by reference TRBV7-2 and TRBJ2-2, the full variable domain reads GAGVSQSPSNKVTEKGKDVELRCDPISGHTALYWYRQSLGQGLEFLIYFQGNSAPDKSGLPSDRFSAERTGGSVSTLTIQRTQQEDSAVYLCASSLEAGLTGELFFGEGSRLTVL.

The chain couples TRBV19 to TRBJ1-2; D remains ambiguous. The CDR3 is 14 residues long. CDR1 is LNHDA and CDR2 is SQIVND in the germline V gene (reference sequence). Trimming pared 7 bases from V and 4 bases from J, leaving 16 bases between. CDR3 bases: TGTGCCAGTAAGATGCAGAAGGATATCTATGGCTACACCTTC. Translating it yields CASKMQKDIYGYTF. The whole variable domain, filled in from reference TRBV19 and TRBJ1-2, reads DGGITQSPKYLFRKEGQNVTLSCEQNLNHDAMYWYRQDPGQGLRLIYYSQIVNDFQKGDIAEGYSVSREKKESFPLTVTSAQKNPTAFYLCASKMQKDIYGYTFGSGTRLTVV.

The chain joins TRBV18 to TRBJ1-3, with D maybe TRBD1 (5 bases). V was clipped by 3 bases and J by 0 bases, with 12 bases between them. The CDR3 is 16 residues long. Germline lookup yields CDR1 KGHSH and CDR2 LQKENI. CDR3 in amino acids: CASSPGRFLSGNTIYF. In nucleotides, the CDR3 is TGTGCCAGCTCACCGGGACGGTTCCTCTCTGGAAACACCATATATTTT.

Here the CDR3 reads CASSSTDTQYF. The CDR3 region has the DNA TGTGCCAGCTCTAGCACAGATACGCAGTATTTT. This sequence joins TRBV18 and TRBJ2-3; D gene uncertain. This CDR3 comprises 11 residues. V lost 6 bases and J lost 0, with 1 base in between. Germline values: CDR1 KGHSH, CDR2 LQKENI.